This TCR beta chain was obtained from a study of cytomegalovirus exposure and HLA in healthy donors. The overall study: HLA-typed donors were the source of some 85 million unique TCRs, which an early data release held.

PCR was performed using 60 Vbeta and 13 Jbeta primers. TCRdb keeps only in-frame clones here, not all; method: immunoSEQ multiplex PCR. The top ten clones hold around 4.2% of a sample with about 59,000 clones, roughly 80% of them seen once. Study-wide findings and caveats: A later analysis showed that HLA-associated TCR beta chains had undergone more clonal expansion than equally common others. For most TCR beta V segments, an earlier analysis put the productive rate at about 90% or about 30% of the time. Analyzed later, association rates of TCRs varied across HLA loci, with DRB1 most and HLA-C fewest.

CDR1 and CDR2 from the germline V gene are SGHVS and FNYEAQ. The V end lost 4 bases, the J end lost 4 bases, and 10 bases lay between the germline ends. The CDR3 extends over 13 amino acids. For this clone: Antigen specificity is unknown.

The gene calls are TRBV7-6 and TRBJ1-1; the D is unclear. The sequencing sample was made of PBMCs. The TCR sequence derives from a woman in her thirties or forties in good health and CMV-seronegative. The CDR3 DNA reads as TGTGCCAGCAGCTACCGACATGGCACTGAAGCTTTCTTT. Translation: CASSYRHGTEAFF. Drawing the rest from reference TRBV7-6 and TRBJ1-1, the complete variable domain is GAGVSQSPRYKVTKRGQDVALRCDPISGHVSLYWYRQALGQGPEFLTYFNYEAQQDKSGLPNDRFSAERPEGSISTLTIQRTEQRDSAMYRCASSYRHGTEAFFGQGTRLTVV.